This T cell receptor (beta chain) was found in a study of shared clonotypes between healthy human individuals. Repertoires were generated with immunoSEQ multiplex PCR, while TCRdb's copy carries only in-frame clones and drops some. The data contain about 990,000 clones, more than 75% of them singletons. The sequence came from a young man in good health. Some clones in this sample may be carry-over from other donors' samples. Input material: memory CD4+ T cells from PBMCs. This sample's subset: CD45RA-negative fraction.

The CDR3 DNA follows: TGTGCCAGCAGTAGCCAACAGGGGGCAACATTTGGGACCCAGTACTTC. This gives the protein CASSSQQGATFGTQYF. The chain combines TRBV27 with TRBJ2-5; 9 bases align to TRBD1. The CDR3 totals 16 residues. Germline V CDR1 and CDR2: MNHEY, SMNVEV (reference sequence). V lost 5 bases, J lost 7 bases, and 14 bases stayed unmatched.